This T cell receptor beta chain was obtained from a study of blood T cell repertoires in COVID-19. About the study: The United States, Italy and Spain were the sources of the acute and convalescent COVID-19 samples. The cDNA or gDNA used as material had been derived from T cells, B-cell-depleted T cells, or PBMCs.

Methods used by the authors: Amplified reference gene primers provided the basis for estimating nucleated cell counts. Assay: immunoSEQ multiplex PCR; the TCRdb copy retains only in-frame clones and omits some. The V and J calls and clone size were taken over from that table, and D and trimming were inferred from the DNA. In the table there are about 140,000 clones, around 82% of which are singletons. This CDR3 spans 11 amino acids. Trimming took off 6 bases at V and 9 bases at J, with 12 bases between the two ends. CDR1 MNHEY and CDR2 SMNVEV come from the germline V gene (reference sequence). Input material: peripheral blood. The rearrangement joins TRBV27 to TRBJ2-7; possibly TRBD2 for D (5 bases). This TCR came from a woman aged 55-75 years with acute or convalescent COVID-19. CDR3 sequence (DNA): TGTGCCAGCAGAGTCGGGAAGGTGCAGTACTTC. Translating it yields CASRVGKVQYF.